One sample yielded the 13 T cell receptor beta chains listed below, sequenced in a study of breast tumors, draining lymph nodes, adjacent tissues. Samples came from axillary lymph nodes draining the breast cancer. One entry per CDR3 protein, called by TCRdb with MiXCR from the multiplex PCR reads. The data contain about 230,000 distinct CDR3 sequences, about 30% of them singletons. The sample taken for sequencing was axillary lymph node tissue. These receptor sequences come from a female donor with breast cancer. Some clones in this sample may be carry-over from other donors' samples.

This clonotype came up many times. The chain uses TRBV7-2 and TRBJ2-1; D uncertain. The CDR3 sequence is 13 residues long. Germline CDR1 and CDR2: SGHTA and FQGNSA. Between the trimmed V and J ends, which lost 0 bases and 4 bases, there was a span of 4 bases. The CDR3 DNA reads TGTGCCAGCAGCTTAGCGACTTACAATGAGCAGTTCTTC. Encoded protein: CASSLATYNEQFF.

This clonotype was seen at least ten times. The chain has TRBV7-8 and TRBJ2-7; 8 bases are a match to TRBD2. Germline V gene lookup returns CDR1 SGHVS and CDR2 FQNEAQ. The CDR3 extends over 16 amino acids. J gave up 0 bases and V 2 bases, and 6 bases lay outside the gene matches. DNA of the CDR3: TGTGCCAGCAGCTTACCGTCAAGCGGGAGCTCCTACGAGCAGTACTTC. Residues: CASSLPSSGSSYEQYF.

This chain uses TRBV7-2 with TRBJ2-5, with unresolved D. The length of the CDR3 is 14 residues. Looked up from germline, CDR1 is SGHTA and CDR2 is FQGNSA. Trimming removed 8 bases at V and 2 bases at J, with 15 bases between. CDR3 sequence reads: CASHRPGEQETQYF. As DNA, the CDR3 is TGTGCCAGCCACCGCCCAGGAGAGCAAGAGACCCAGTACTTC. Filled out from reference TRBV7-2 and TRBJ2-5, the complete variable domain reads GAGVSQSPSNKVTEKGKDVELRCDPISGHTALYWYRQSLGQGLEFLIYFQGNSAPDKSGLPSDRFSAERTGGSVSTLTIQRTQQEDSAVYLCASHRPGEQETQYFGPGTRLLVL.

The table lists this clonotype with many counts. The chain has TRBV12-3 or TRBV12-4 and TRBJ2-7; D is unresolved. The CDR3 has 14 amino acids. Between the trimmed V and J ends, which lost 3 bases and 7 bases, there was a span of 16 bases. The CDR3 region is CASSLEQLGWEQYF. The CDR3, as DNA: TGTGCCAGCAGTTTGGAACAGTTGGGGTGGGAGCAGTACTTC.

This clonotype has a count of ten or more. V usage is TRBV2 and J usage is TRBJ1-2, with D perhaps TRBD1 (5 bases). The CDR3 loop spans 13 amino acids. Trimming pared 5 bases from V and 4 bases from J, leaving 11 bases between. In germline, CDR1 is SNHLY, CDR2 FYNNEI. The DNA for the CDR3 is TGTGCCAGCAGTATCTATCAGGGCTATGGCTACACCTTC. It specifies CASSIYQGYGYTF.

As to this clonotype: One end of the junction is discordant with germline, which a read error may explain. V gene TRBV11-2 combines with J gene TRBJ1-2; D not certain. CDR1 is SGHAT and CDR2 is FQNNGV in the germline V gene. The CDR3 sequence is 14 residues long. The CDR3 reads CASSLQEGNYDYTF. DNA of the CDR3: TGTGCCAGCAGCTTGCAAGAGGGAAATTATGACTACACCTTC.

The chain couples TRBV19 to TRBJ2-7, with 13 positions matching TRBD2. The CDR3 covers 15 residues. V lost 4 bases to trimming and J lost 2 bases; unmatched junction nucleotides: 2. Germline V gene lookup returns CDR1 LNHDA and CDR2 SQIVND (reference sequence). Here the CDR3 DNA reads TGTGCCAGTAGTACGGGACTAGCGGGACCCTACGAGCAGTACTTC. It translates to CASSTGLAGPYEQYF.

This clonotype was observed at least ten times. The rearrangement links TRBV29-1 to TRBJ2-1; D remains unclear. The V and J ends lost 5 bases and 9 bases respectively, with 14 bases between them. The length of the CDR3 is 12 residues. Germline values: CDR1 SQVTM, CDR2 ANQGSEA. The chain's CDR3 is CSVTGQSPEQFF. DNA of the CDR3: TGCAGCGTTACCGGGCAGTCGCCTGAGCAGTTCTTC.

Details on this clonotype: Germline is not matched at one junction end, which may reflect a read error. CDR3 bases: TGTGCCAGCGGCTTAGGACGGTTCTACGAGCAGTACTTC. Protein sequence: CASGLGRFYEQYF. The chain recombines TRBV5-1 with TRBJ2-7, with a possible D match to TRBD2 (5 bases). CDR3 length equals 13 residues. Germline assignment: CDR1 SGHRS and CDR2 YFSETQ. The full variable domain, its missing parts supplied by reference TRBV5-1 and TRBJ2-7, is KAGVTQTPRYLIKTRGQQVTLSCSPISGHRSVSWYQQTPGQGLQFLFEYFSETQRNKGNFPGRFSGRQFSNSRSEMNVSTLELGDSALYLCASGLGRFYEQYFGPGTRLTVT.

This clonotype was recorded many times. Given the absence of the conserved phenylalanine or tryptophan at the CDR3 end, a read error is likely. CDR3 bases: TGCGCCAGCACCGAACGGGGCGGAGAGACCCAGTACCTC. It translates to CASTERGGETQYL. V is TRBV10-2 and J is TRBJ2-5; D possibly uses TRBD1 or TRBD2 (5 bases each). CDR1 is WSHSY, CDR2 SAAADI, per germline. Trimming stripped 7 bases from V and 4 bases from J, with 13 bases between. The CDR3 totals 13 residues.

With respect to this clonotype: The junction departs from germline at one end; a sequencing error may be responsible. The V gene is TRBV27, the J gene TRBJ1-5, with TRBD1 matching 8 bases. CDR3 length: 14 residues. Germline values: CDR1 MNHEY, CDR2 SMNVEV (reference sequence). CDR3 coding DNA: TGTGCCAGCAGTGTGACAGGGGAGAATCAACCCCAGCATTTT. Translation: CASSVTGENQPQHF.

This clonotype came up a few times. One junction end disagrees with the germline gene, perhaps due to a read error. The V gene is TRBV9, the J gene TRBJ2-5, with TRBD2 matching 11 bases. The CDR3 runs 14 residues. The germline V gene encodes CDR1 SGDLS and CDR2 YYNGEE. The CDR3 loop is CASSPGTSGETQSF. CDR3 bases: TGTGCCAGCAGCCCCGGGACTAGCGGAGAGACCCAGTCCTTC.

This clonotype has ten or more counts. At one of its ends the junction is not consistent with the germline gene, which may arise from a read error. This rearrangement joins TRBV9 to TRBJ2-5, with 8 bases identical to TRBD2. The CDR3 length is 14 residues. Germline loops: CDR1 SGDLS, CDR2 YYNGEE. The CDR3 DNA is TGTGCCAGCAGCCGAGGGACTAGAGGGGAGACCCAGTCCTTC. It yields the protein CASSRGTRGETQSF.